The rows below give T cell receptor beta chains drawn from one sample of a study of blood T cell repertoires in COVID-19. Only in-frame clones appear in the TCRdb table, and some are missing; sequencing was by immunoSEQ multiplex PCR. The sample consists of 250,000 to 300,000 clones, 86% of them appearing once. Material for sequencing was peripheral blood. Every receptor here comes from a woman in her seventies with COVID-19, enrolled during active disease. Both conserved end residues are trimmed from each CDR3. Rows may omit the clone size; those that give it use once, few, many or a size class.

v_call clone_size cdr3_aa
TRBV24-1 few ATSSDRDTEAF
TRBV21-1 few ASSNYRGQNTEAF
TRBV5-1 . ASSLRTGTGEGYEQY
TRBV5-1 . ASSLEIGVGTEAF
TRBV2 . ASSEGRESSYEQY
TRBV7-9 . ASSLGDTSNQPQH
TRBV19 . ASGVSGIQNEKLF
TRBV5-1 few ASSPTPSGGLQETQY
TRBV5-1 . ASSWGTGLGEQY
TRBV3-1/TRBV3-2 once ASSQGGGGPVSNEQF
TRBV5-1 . ASSVGQGGYEQY
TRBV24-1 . ATRDRFMNTEAF
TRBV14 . ASSQLAGAYTGELF
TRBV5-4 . ASSWGRATEAF
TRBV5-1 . ASSRGESGSPLH
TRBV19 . ASSTAGGPYNEQF
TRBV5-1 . ASSLEGFTEAF
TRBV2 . ASRRGGGRNTIY
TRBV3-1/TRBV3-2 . ASSQVPGAEQY
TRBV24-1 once ATSDPVLGTDTQY
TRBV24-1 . ATSASGFTDTQY
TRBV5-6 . ASSIVPRGAYNEQF
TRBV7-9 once ASSLGPGKVSEAF